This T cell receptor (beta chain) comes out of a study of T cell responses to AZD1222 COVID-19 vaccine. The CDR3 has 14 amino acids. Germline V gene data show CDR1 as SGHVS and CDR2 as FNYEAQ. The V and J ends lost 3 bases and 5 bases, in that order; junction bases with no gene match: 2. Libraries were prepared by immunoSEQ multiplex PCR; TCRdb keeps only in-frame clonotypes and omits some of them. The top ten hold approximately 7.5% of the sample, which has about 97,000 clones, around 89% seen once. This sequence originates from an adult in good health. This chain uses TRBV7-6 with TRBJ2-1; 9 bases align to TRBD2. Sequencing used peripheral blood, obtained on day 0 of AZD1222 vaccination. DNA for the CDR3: TGTGCCAGCAGCTTGGGACTAGCCAACAATGAGCAGTTCTTC. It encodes CASSLGLANNEQFF.